Each of the 8 T cell receptor beta chains below was sequenced from the same sample in a study of blood T cell repertoires in COVID-19. Data came from immunoSEQ multiplex PCR; TCRdb stores just in-frame clones and leaves some out. The table includes some 200,000 clones, 90% detected once. Sequenced: peripheral blood. All receptors come from a man in his forties or fifties with acute or convalescent COVID-19.

This rearrangement joins TRBV11-1 to TRBJ2-2; weak D call: TRBD2 (6 bases). There are 15 residues in the CDR3. V was clipped by 5 bases and J by 3 bases, with 13 bases between them. Germline V CDR1 and CDR2: SGHAT, FQDESV (reference sequence). The CDR3 loop reads CASSGREYYTGELFF. In DNA form, the CDR3 reads TGTGCCAGCAGCGGCCGGGAGTACTACACCGGGGAGCTGTTTTTT.

J is TRBJ1-2 and V is TRBV11-2, with D possibly matching TRBD1 (6 bases). This CDR3 has 16 amino acids. V lost 0 bases to trimming and J lost 3 bases, with 14 bases between them. Germline V lookup: CDR1 SGHAT, CDR2 FQNNGV. This CDR3 is CASSLDLSGGDYGYTF. The CDR3 DNA reads TGTGCCAGCAGCTTAGATCTAAGTGGGGGCGACTATGGCTACACCTTC.

The rearrangement joins TRBV28 to TRBJ2-5, with TRBD2 matching 9 bases. Germline CDR1 reads MDHEN; CDR2 reads SYDVKM. V dropped 7 bases and J dropped 7; count of bases not matched to a gene: 10. The CDR3 totals 14 residues. DNA of the CDR3: TGTGCCAGCACCCTGACTAGCGGAACCGGGACCCAGTACTTC. It specifies CASTLTSGTGTQYF.

The table lists this clone with a few counts. The chain carries TRBV28 and TRBJ1-5, with D perhaps TRBD1 (5 bases). Trimming took 2 bases from V and 9 from J, leaving 14 bases between them. The CDR3 is 14 amino acids. Looked up from germline, CDR1 is MDHEN and CDR2 is SYDVKM. This chain's CDR3 is CASSLNQGVGPQHF. CDR3 DNA: TGTGCCAGCAGTTTAAATCAGGGTGTAGGGCCCCAGCATTTT.

The chain has TRBV24-1 and TRBJ1-4, with D unclear. Germline loops: CDR1 KGHDR, CDR2 SFDVKD. Trimming shortened V by 0 bases and J by 2 bases, and 9 bases separated the two germline ends. This CDR3 is built from 16 residues. The DNA of the CDR3 is TGTGCCACCAGTGATTTGACCCGAGGGACTAATGAAAAACTGTTTTTT. As protein: CATSDLTRGTNEKLFF.

This clone occurred a few times. The rearrangement joins TRBV6-2 or TRBV6-3 to TRBJ1-3; D is unresolved. This CDR3 has 13 amino acids. Trimming cost V 2 bases and J 7 bases, with 9 bases left between them. Germline values: CDR1 MNHEY, CDR2 SVGEGT. CDR3 sequence: CASSYVGANTIYF. CDR3 sequence (DNA): TGTGCCAGCAGTTACGTGGGAGCCAACACCATATATTTT.

This clone was observed a single time. J is TRBJ1-1 and V is TRBV18; D possibly corresponds to TRBD1 (6 bases). CDR1 is KGHSH, CDR2 LQKENI, per germline. This CDR3 comprises 16 residues. Trimming stripped 3 bases from V and 2 bases from J, with 16 bases between. The CDR3 sequence is CASSPTPGHLNTEAFF. The DNA of the CDR3 is TGTGCCAGCTCACCCACTCCGGGACATCTAAACACTGAAGCTTTCTTT.

The rearrangement joins TRBV2 to TRBJ1-2, with 8 positions matching TRBD1. The CDR3 extends over 14 amino acids. Trimming cost V 7 bases and J 2 bases; bases outside gene matches: 6. Germline CDR1 SNHLY, CDR2 FYNNEI. The CDR3 reads CASNGQGANYGYTF. In nucleotides, the CDR3 is TGTGCCAGCAACGGACAGGGAGCCAACTATGGCTACACCTTC.